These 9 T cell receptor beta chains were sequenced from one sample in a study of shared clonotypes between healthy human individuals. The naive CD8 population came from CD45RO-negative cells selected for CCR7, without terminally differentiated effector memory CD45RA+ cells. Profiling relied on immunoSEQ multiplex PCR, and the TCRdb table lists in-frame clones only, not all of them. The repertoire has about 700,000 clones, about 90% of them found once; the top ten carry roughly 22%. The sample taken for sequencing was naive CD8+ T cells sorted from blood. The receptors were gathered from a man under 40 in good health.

The CDR3: CASGFIGLASNEQFF. CDR3 coding DNA: TGTGCTAGTGGTTTTATAGGACTAGCGAGCAATGAGCAGTTCTTC. The rearrangement links TRBV12-5 to TRBJ2-1; 9 bases fit TRBD2. Losses at the gene ends were 3 bases for V and 6 bases for J; bases not matched to a gene: 6. CDR3 length: 15 residues. CDR1 and CDR2 from the germline V gene are LGHNT and FRNRAP.

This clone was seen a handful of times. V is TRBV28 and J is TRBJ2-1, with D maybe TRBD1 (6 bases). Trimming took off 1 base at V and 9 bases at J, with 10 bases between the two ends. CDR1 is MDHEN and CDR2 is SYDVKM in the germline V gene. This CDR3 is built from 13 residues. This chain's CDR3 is CASSLSPTGEQFF. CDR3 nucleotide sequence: TGTGCCAGCAGTTTATCCCCGACAGGTGAGCAGTTCTTC.

The CDR3 protein is CATGEGPISPGNTIYF. For the CDR3, the DNA is TGTGCCACCGGGGAGGGGCCAATCTCCCCTGGAAACACCATATATTTT. The V and J genes are TRBV10-3 and TRBJ1-3, with D possibly being TRBD1 (5 bases). This CDR3 spans 16 amino acids. The V gene lost 10 bases and the J gene lost 2 bases, with 21 bases spanning the gap. Germline values: CDR1 ENHRY, CDR2 SYGVKD.

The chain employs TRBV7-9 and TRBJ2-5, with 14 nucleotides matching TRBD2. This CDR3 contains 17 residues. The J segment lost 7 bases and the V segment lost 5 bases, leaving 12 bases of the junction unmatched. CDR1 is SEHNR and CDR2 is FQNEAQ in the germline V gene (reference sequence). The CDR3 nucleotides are TGTGCCAGCAGCCCGGGACTAGCGGGAGTTAGTTTTAGGACCCAGTACTTC. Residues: CASSPGLAGVSFRTQYF.

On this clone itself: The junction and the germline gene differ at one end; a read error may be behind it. The CDR3 is CASSLSSGRLYEQYF. The CDR3 nucleotides read TGTGCCAGCAGTCTATCTAGCGGGAGACTTTACGAGCAGTACTTC. V usage is TRBV27 and J usage is TRBJ2-7; TRBD2 matches at 10 bases. Germline V gene sequence: CDR1 MNHEY, CDR2 SMNVEV (reference sequence). This CDR3 has 15 residues.

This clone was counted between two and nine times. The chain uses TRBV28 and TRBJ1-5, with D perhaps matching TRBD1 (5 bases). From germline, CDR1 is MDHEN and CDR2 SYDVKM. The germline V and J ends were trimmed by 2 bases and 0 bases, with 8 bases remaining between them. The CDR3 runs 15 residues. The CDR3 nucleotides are TGTGCCAGCAGTTTACCGGACAATAGCAATCAGCCCCAGCATTTT. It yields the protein CASSLPDNSNQPQHF.

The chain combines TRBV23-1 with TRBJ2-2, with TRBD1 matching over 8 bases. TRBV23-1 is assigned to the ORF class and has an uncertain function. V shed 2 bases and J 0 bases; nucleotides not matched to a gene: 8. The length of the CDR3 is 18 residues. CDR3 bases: TGCGCCAGCAGTCAACGGGCGACAGGGGCCCCGAACACCGGGGAGCTGTTTTTT. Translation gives CASSQRATGAPNTGELFF.

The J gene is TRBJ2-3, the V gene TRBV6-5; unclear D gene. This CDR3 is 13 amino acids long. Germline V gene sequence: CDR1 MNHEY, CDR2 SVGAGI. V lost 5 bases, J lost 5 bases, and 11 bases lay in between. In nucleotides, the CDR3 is TGTGCCAGCAGTCGATTGGCGGTAGATACGCAGTATTTT. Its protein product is CASSRLAVDTQYF.

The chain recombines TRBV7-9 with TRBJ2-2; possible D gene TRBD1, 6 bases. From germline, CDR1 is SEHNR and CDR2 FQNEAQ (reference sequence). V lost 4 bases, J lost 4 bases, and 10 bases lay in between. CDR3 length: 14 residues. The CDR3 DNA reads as TGTGCCAGCAGCTCCGTAGGGGGCACCGGGGAGCTGTTTTTT. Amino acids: CASSSVGGTGELFF. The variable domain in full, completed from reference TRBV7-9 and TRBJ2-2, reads DTGVSQNPRHKITKRGQNVTFRCDPISEHNRLYWYRQTLGQGPEFLTYFQNEAQLEKSRLLSDRFSAERPKGSFSTLEIQRTEQGDSAMYLCASSSVGGTGELFFGEGSRLTVL.